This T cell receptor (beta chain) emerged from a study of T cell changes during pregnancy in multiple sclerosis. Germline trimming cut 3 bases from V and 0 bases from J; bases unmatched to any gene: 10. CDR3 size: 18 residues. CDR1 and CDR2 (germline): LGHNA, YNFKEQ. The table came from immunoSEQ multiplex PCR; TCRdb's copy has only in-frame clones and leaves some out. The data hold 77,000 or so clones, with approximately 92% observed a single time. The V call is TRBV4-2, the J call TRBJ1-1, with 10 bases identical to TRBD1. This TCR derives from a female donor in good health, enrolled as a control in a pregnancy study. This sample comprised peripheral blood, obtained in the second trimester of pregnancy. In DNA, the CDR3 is TGTGCCAGCAGCCATCATCGCTCCGGGACAGGGGTGAACACTGAAGCTTTCTTT. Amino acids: CASSHHRSGTGVNTEAFF.